A selection of T cell receptor beta chains follows, all from one sample in a study of blood T cell repertoires in COVID-19. Repertoires were generated with immunoSEQ multiplex PCR, while TCRdb's copy carries only in-frame clones and drops some. The table has 450,000 or so clones, 89% seen once; the top ten hold about 1%. Material for sequencing was peripheral blood. The receptors originated from a man aged 18 to 30 with COVID-19, enrolled during active disease. CDR3s include the opening cysteine and the closing phenylalanine or tryptophan. The D gene is left open where the match is weak. The size of a clone is reported for some rows only, either as once, few or many, or as a class for expanded clones.

CDR3 DNA,CDR3 protein,V gene,clone size,J gene,D gene
TGTGCCAGCAGCTCCGGACTAGCGGGGATCTACGAGCAGTACTTC,CASSSGLAGIYEQYF,TRBV7-9,NA,TRBJ2-7,TRBD2
TGTGCCAGCAGTTCATCCGGGACAAAATATGGCTACACCTTC,CASSSSGTKYGYTF,TRBV27,once,TRBJ1-2,NA
TGTGCCTGGAGTTCCGGGACAGGGAGGTTCGAGCAGTACTTC,CAWSSGTGRFEQYF,TRBV30,NA,TRBJ2-7,TRBD1
TGTGCCAGCAGTGAGGCGGGAAACTATGGCTACACCTTC,CASSEAGNYGYTF,TRBV25-1,NA,TRBJ1-2,NA
TGTGCCAGCAGGACTGAGCGGGGGGTCTACAATGAGCAGTTCTTC,CASRTERGVYNEQFF,TRBV27,NA,TRBJ2-1,TRBD2
TGTGCCAGTTCCGACAGGGGATGGGATGGCTACACCTTC,CASSDRGWDGYTF,TRBV19,NA,TRBJ1-2,TRBD1
TGCGCCAGCAGCCAACTAGCGGGAGGGCCGAAAGAGACCCAGTACTTC,CASSQLAGGPKETQYF,TRBV5-1,NA,TRBJ2-5,TRBD2
TGTGCCAGCTCATTCCTAGTAGAGTACGCCGGGGAGCTGTTTTTT,CASSFLVEYAGELFF,TRBV18,NA,TRBJ2-2,NA
TGTGCCAGCAGTTATCAGGGGGCGGTTGAGCAGTTCTTC,CASSYQGAVEQFF,TRBV12-3/TRBV12-4,NA,TRBJ2-1,TRBD1
TGCAGCGTTTCCCGGGACAGGGGGAACGAGCAGTACTTC,CSVSRDRGNEQYF,TRBV29-1,NA,TRBJ2-7,TRBD1
TGTGCCTGGAGGACAGGGGGGAGCACAGATACGCAGTATTTT,CAWRTGGSTDTQYF,TRBV30,NA,TRBJ2-3,TRBD1
TGTGCCAGCAGCTTAAACCCAGGGGCCGCTGCCGGGCAGTACTTC,CASSLNPGAAAGQYF,TRBV7-6,NA,TRBJ2-7,NA